The text below deals with one T cell receptor beta chain. Its antigen is unknown. The data were obtained in a study of OX40 agonist ivuxolimab in advanced cancers. Looking at the study overall: Prior anti-PD-1, anti-PD-L1 or anti-CTLA-4 therapy was allowed; around 43% had some. Overall study findings and caveats: Specificity for antigen went undetermined in the expanded peripheral T cells.

The CDR3 length is 14 residues. Germline V CDR1 and CDR2: MDHEN, SYDVKM. V was clipped by 3 bases and J by 9 bases, with 18 bases between them. Clones were read by immunoSEQ multiplex PCR, and TCRdb kept only the in-frame ones, dropping some. Of about 66,000 clones detected, around 86% appear once; the ten largest clones hold roughly 2.5%. Material: CD4+ or CD8+ T cells sorted from blood, obtained in a trial of the OX40 agonist ivuxolimab. This rearrangement joins TRBV28 to TRBJ2-7; D not resolved. This clonotype originated in an adult with an advanced solid tumor such as melanoma, head and neck, liver or kidney cancer. The CDR3 nucleotides read TGTGCCAGCAGTTTGAGGCCAATCCAAGTCGGGCAGTACTTC. This sequence encodes CASSLRPIQVGQYF.